Shown below are 25 T cell receptor beta chains from a single sample sequenced in a study of cytomegalovirus exposure and HLA in healthy donors. Use of 60 Vbeta and 13 Jbeta primers characterized the PCR. Method: immunoSEQ multiplex PCR; TCRdb's copy keeps in-frame clones and lacks some. Among approximately 240,000 clones listed, approximately 82% were seen once. Source material: PBMCs. The receptors come from a woman aged 35 to 49 in good health and CMV-seronegative.

The genes are TRBV9 and TRBJ2-7; 9 bases line up with TRBD2. In germline, CDR1 is SGDLS, CDR2 YYNGEE. The CDR3 consists of 15 residues. The V and J ends lost 0 bases and 3 bases, in that order; junction bases with no gene match: 4. The CDR3 DNA sequence: TGTGCCAGCAGCGTAGATGCGGGGGGGTTCTACGAGCAGTACTTC. This encodes CASSVDAGGFYEQYF.

CDR3 DNA sequence: TGTGCCAGCACTCAGGGGGCAGCTGAAGCTTTCTTT. It specifies CASTQGAAEAFF. The rearrangement joins TRBV2 to TRBJ1-1; 8 bases line up with TRBD1. V shed 7 bases, J shed 6 bases, and the junction held 4 bases outside the gene matches. The CDR3 totals 12 residues. CDR1 and CDR2 from the germline V gene are SNHLY and FYNNEI.

The chain links TRBV4-3 to TRBJ2-2, with 16 bases fitting TRBD2. The CDR3 is 18 residues long. The V and J ends lost 4 bases and 7 bases, in that order; junction bases with no gene match: 9. CDR1 LGHNA and CDR2 YSLEER come from the germline V gene. The CDR3, as DNA: TGCGCCAGCAGCCCGGGGACTAGCGGGGGGGCGATGATCGGGGAGCTGTTTTTT. This translates into CASSPGTSGGAMIGELFF.

The sample holds a few counts of this clone. This sequence joins TRBV4-3 and TRBJ1-3; D uncertain. V was cut by 1 base and J by 0 bases, with 13 bases left in between. Germline CDR1 reads LGHNA; CDR2 reads YSLEER. The CDR3 has 17 amino acids. The CDR3 DNA sequence: TGCGCCAGCAGCCAAGTATCCCTCGGTAGCTCTGGAAACACCATATATTTT. This translates into CASSQVSLGSSGNTIYF.

This rearrangement joins TRBV11-2 to TRBJ2-7; 9 bases are a match to TRBD1. The CDR3 spans 14 residues. Germline trimming cut 5 bases from V and 5 bases from J; bases unmatched to any gene: 7. CDR1 and CDR2 (germline): SGHAT, FQNNGV. DNA for the CDR3: TGTGCCAGCAGCCCCCGGGACAGGGTTCACGAGCAGTACTTC. Translated, it gives CASSPRDRVHEQYF.

The rearrangement uses TRBV7-9 and TRBJ1-1; TRBD1 matches 9 bases. The ends lost 1 base at V and 0 bases at J; junction bases unmatched: 3. Germline assignment: CDR1 SEHNR and CDR2 FQNEAQ (reference sequence). This CDR3 contains 16 residues. CDR3 nucleotide sequence: TGTGCCAGCAGCTTAGAAGGGACAGGGCTGAACACTGAAGCTTTCTTT. It translates to CASSLEGTGLNTEAFF.

This chain connects TRBV27 to TRBJ1-5; D uncertain. Germline loops: CDR1 MNHEY, CDR2 SMNVEV (reference sequence). V lost 2 bases and J 2 bases, leaving 4 bases between the germline ends. The CDR3 is 13 residues long. CDR3 sequence reads: CASSLSRNQPQHF. Written as DNA, the CDR3 is TGTGCCAGCAGTTTAAGCCGCAATCAGCCCCAGCATTTT.

Only a few counts were recorded for this clone. The gene calls are TRBV18 and TRBJ2-2; a possible D gene is TRBD2 (5 bases). V was clipped by 5 bases and J by 2 bases, with 12 bases between them. The CDR3 has 15 amino acids. Germline V CDR1 and CDR2: KGHSH, LQKENI. CDR3 DNA: TGTGCCAGCTCATTCGGACGGACTAACACCGGGGAGCTGTTTTTT. As protein: CASSFGRTNTGELFF.

The chain has TRBV21-1 and TRBJ1-2. TRBV21-1 has pseudogene status. CDR3 length equals 16 residues. CDR3 DNA sequence: TGTGCCAGCAGCAAAGATCGGGGTCCAGCTAACTATGGCTACACCTTC. This translates into CASSKDRGPANYGYTF.

The chain combines TRBV5-5 with TRBJ1-5; TRBD1 matches 7 bases. There are 14 residues in the CDR3. CDR1 and CDR2 from the germline V gene are SGHKS and YYEKEE (reference sequence). V was clipped by 0 bases and J by 7 bases; unmatched bases: 4. CDR3 bases: TGTGCCAGCAGCTTGGATGGACAGGTCCAGCCCCAGCATTTT. The encoded protein is CASSLDGQVQPQHF.

This clone was recorded once. The chain couples TRBV27 to TRBJ1-4; no reliable D call. This CDR3 region has 14 residues. Germline lookup yields CDR1 MNHEY and CDR2 SMNVEV (reference sequence). V lost 8 bases and J lost 4, with 14 bases in between. CDR3 amino acids: CASRGMTLNEKLFF. For the CDR3, the DNA is TGTGCCAGCCGGGGTATGACGCTTAATGAAAAACTGTTTTTT.

The V and J genes are TRBV4-2 and TRBJ2-7; perhaps TRBD2 as D (7 bases). V dropped 1 base and J dropped 3 bases, with 16 bases sitting between them. Germline V lookup: CDR1 LGHNA, CDR2 YNFKEQ. The CDR3 has 16 residues. The CDR3 loop is CASSQGAGAILYEQYF. The CDR3, as DNA: TGTGCCAGCAGCCAAGGGGCGGGGGCTATTCTCTACGAGCAGTACTTC.

The rearrangement uses TRBV9 and TRBJ2-3, with TRBD2 matching over 8 bases. This CDR3 spans 15 amino acids. Trimming took 2 bases from V and 1 from J; bases not matched to a gene: 3. In germline, CDR1 is SGDLS, CDR2 YYNGEE. The CDR3 coding sequence is TGTGCCAGCAGCGTGAATAGCGGGGGCACAGATACGCAGTATTTT. It codes for CASSVNSGGTDTQYF. Combining the CDR3 with reference TRBV9 and TRBJ2-3 gives the whole variable domain DSGVTQTPKHLITATGQRVTLRCSPRSGDLSVYWYQQSLDQGLQFLIQYYNGEERAKGNILERFSAQQFPDLHSELNLSSLELGDSALYFCASSVNSGGTDTQYFGPGTRLTVL.

The V call is TRBV7-2, the J call TRBJ1-1; no definite D call. CDR3 length: 14 residues. V was clipped by 8 bases and J by 4 bases, with 17 bases between them. CDR1 is SGHTA, CDR2 FQGNSA, per germline. The CDR3 bases are TGTGCCAGCGGAACGAGGGTGTTAGGCACTGAAGCTTTCTTT. This sequence encodes CASGTRVLGTEAFF.

The chain employs TRBV1 and TRBJ2-7; the DNA was not compared with TRBD1, the D call given in the table. TRBV1 is described as a pseudogene. This CDR3 is 16 amino acids long. The CDR3 protein is CTSSLLGQASENEQYF. The DNA of the CDR3 is TGCACCAGCAGCCTGCTAGGACAGGCCTCCGAAAACGAGCAGTACTTC.

This clone showed up just once. The chain couples TRBV30 to TRBJ1-5; 8 nucleotides match TRBD1. The CDR3 runs 14 residues. Trimming at V came to 0 bases and at J to 6 bases, leaving 4 bases not matched to a gene. Germline V gene lookup returns CDR1 GTSNPN and CDR2 SVGIG (reference sequence). CDR3 loop: CAWSVGDRRQPQHF. DNA for the CDR3: TGTGCCTGGAGTGTTGGGGACAGGCGTCAGCCCCAGCATTTT.

The chain uses TRBV6-1 and TRBJ1-2; unclear D gene. The CDR3 loop spans 14 amino acids. Trimming took 7 bases from V and 0 from J, leaving 12 bases between them. CDR1 and CDR2 from the germline V gene are MNHNS and SASEGT. The CDR3 loop is CASTPTLTNYGYTF. DNA of the CDR3: TGTGCCAGCACCCCTACCCTCACTAACTATGGCTACACCTTC.

The chain links TRBV18 to TRBJ1-1, with D unresolved. V was clipped by 1 base and J by 4 bases, with 13 bases between them. From germline, CDR1 is KGHSH and CDR2 LQKENI. The CDR3 has 15 residues. Written as DNA, the CDR3 is TGTGCCAGCTCACCACGGGGTGCCCGGGGCACTGAAGCTTTCTTT. Amino acid sequence: CASSPRGARGTEAFF.

The rearrangement uses TRBV11-3 and TRBJ1-3, with D hard to call. The CDR3 runs 14 residues. Trimming pared 6 bases from V and 3 bases from J, leaving 12 bases between. From germline, CDR1 is SGHNT and CDR2 YENEEA. The CDR3 sequence is CASSREGLGNTIYF. The CDR3 DNA reads as TGTGCCAGCAGTCGGGAAGGACTTGGAAACACCATATATTTT.

The gene calls are TRBV4-3 and TRBJ2-6; D uncertain. The V gene's germline CDR1 is LGHNA and CDR2 YSLEER. Trimming pared 8 bases from V and 2 bases from J, leaving 7 bases between. The CDR3 extends over 13 amino acids. The CDR3 nucleotides are TGCGCCAGCGCCCCGGCTGGGGCCAACGTCCTGACTTTC. It yields the protein CASAPAGANVLTF.

CDR3 nucleotides: TGTGCCAGCAGCTTGTCACCGGGACAGGGTAATTCACCCCTCCACTTT. Its translation: CASSLSPGQGNSPLHF. The V gene is TRBV13, the J gene TRBJ1-6, with 9 bases identical to TRBD1. Germline trimming cut 3 bases from V and 6 bases from J; bases unmatched to any gene: 6. This CDR3 is built from 16 residues. Germline lookup yields CDR1 PRHDT and CDR2 FYEKMQ (reference sequence).

The chain has TRBV6-5 and TRBJ1-3; D gene ambiguous. The CDR3 extends over 13 amino acids. V was cut by 6 bases and J by 4 bases, with 10 bases left in between. Germline assignment: CDR1 MNHEY and CDR2 SVGAGI. The CDR3 DNA reads as TGTGCCAGCAGCCCGACAAGCGGAAACACCATATATTTT. Amino acids: CASSPTSGNTIYF.

J is TRBJ2-5 and V is TRBV9, with TRBD1 identical over 7 bases. This CDR3 has 16 amino acids. J gave up 5 bases and V 2 bases, and 12 bases lay outside the gene matches. Germline V lookup: CDR1 SGDLS, CDR2 YYNGEE. CDR3 protein: CASSVGTEGVGETQYF. The DNA of the CDR3 is TGTGCCAGCAGCGTTGGGACAGAGGGGGTTGGCGAGACCCAGTACTTC. The variable domain in full, completed from reference TRBV9 and TRBJ2-5, reads DSGVTQTPKHLITATGQRVTLRCSPRSGDLSVYWYQQSLDQGLQFLIQYYNGEERAKGNILERFSAQQFPDLHSELNLSSLELGDSALYFCASSVGTEGVGETQYFGPGTRLLVL.

The V and J genes are TRBV7-3 and TRBJ2-7, with 10 bases aligning to TRBD1. Unmatched junction bases numbered 7, after V lost 5 bases and J lost 6 bases. Per the germline V gene, CDR1 is SGHTA and CDR2 is FQGTGA. There are 14 residues in the CDR3. The CDR3 sequence is CASSTGTGVGEQYF. The CDR3 nucleotides are TGTGCCAGCAGCACCGGGACAGGGGTGGGCGAGCAGTACTTC.

This clone was seen just once. V gene TRBV5-4 combines with J gene TRBJ1-1; a possible D gene is TRBD1 (6 bases). Trimming shortened V by 0 bases and J by 11 bases, and 14 bases separated the two germline ends. The CDR3 has 13 residues. CDR1 is SGHNT and CDR2 is YYREEE in the germline V gene (reference sequence). This chain's CDR3 is CASSLGGTIRAFF. CDR3 bases: TGTGCCAGCAGCTTGGGGGGGACAATCAGGGCTTTCTTT.